This T cell receptor beta chain was profiled in a study of blood T cell repertoires in COVID-19. Study-wide background: There were acute and convalescent COVID-19 samples, and they came from the United States, Italy and Spain. Nucleic acid was either cDNA or gDNA, and it came from T cells, B-cell-depleted T cells, or PBMCs.

As processed by the authors: Nucleated cell counts were estimated from reference gene primer amplification. The assay was immunoSEQ multiplex PCR, and TCRdb's table has in-frame clones only and misses some. The D gene and trimming were derived from the DNA, and the V and J assignments and clone size from that table. The sample records around 100,000 clones, roughly nine tenths being singletons. Trimming took 4 bases from V and 3 from J, leaving 15 bases between them. CDR3 size: 15 residues. In germline, CDR1 is LGHNA, CDR2 YSLEER. This receptor was identified in a man aged 40-50 years with acute or convalescent COVID-19. Sequenced input: peripheral blood. V gene TRBV4-3 combines with J gene TRBJ1-2; perhaps TRBD1 as D (6 bases). DNA of the CDR3: TGCGCCAGCAGCCGAGAGTCACAGGGAGACTATGGCTACACCTTC. It specifies CASSRESQGDYGYTF.